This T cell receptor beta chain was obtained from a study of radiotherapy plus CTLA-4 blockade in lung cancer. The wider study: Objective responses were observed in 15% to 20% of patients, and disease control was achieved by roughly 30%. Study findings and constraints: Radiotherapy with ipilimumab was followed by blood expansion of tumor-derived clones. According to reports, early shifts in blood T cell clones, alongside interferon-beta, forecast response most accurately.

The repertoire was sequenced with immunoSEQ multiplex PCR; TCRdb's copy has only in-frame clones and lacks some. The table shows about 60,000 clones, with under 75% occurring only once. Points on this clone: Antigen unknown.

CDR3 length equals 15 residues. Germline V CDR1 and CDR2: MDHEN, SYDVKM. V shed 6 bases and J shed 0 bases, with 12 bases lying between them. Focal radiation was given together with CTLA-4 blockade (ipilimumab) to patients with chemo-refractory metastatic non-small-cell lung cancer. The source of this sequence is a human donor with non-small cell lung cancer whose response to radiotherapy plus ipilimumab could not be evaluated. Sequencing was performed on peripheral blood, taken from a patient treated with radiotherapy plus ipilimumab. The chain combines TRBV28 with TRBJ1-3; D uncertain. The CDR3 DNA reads TGTGCCAGCAGGCGAACGTGGAGCTCTGGAAACACCATATATTTT. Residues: CASRRTWSSGNTIYF.